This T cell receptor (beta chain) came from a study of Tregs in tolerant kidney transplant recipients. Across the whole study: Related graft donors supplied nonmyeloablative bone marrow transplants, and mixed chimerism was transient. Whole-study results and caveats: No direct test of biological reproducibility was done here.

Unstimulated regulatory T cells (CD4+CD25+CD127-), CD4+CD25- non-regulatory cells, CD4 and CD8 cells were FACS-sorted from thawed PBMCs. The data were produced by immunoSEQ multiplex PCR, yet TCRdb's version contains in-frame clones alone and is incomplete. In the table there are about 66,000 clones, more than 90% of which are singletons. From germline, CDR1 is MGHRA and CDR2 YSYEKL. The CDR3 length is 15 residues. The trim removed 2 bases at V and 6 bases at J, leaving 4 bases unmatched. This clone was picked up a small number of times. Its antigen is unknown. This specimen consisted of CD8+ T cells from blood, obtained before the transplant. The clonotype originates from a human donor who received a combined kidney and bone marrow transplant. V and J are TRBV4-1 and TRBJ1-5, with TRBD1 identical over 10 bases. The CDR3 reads CASSQTTGGGQPQHF. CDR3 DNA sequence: TGCGCCAGCAGCCAAACGACAGGGGGCGGTCAGCCCCAGCATTTT.